The subject of this entry is one TCR beta chain. Only in-frame clones appear in the TCRdb table, and some are missing; sequencing was by immunoSEQ multiplex PCR. The data hold roughly 280,000 clones, with around nine tenths observed a single time. Trimming stripped 3 bases from V and 7 bases from J, with 7 bases between. CDR3 length equals 12 residues. The germline V gene encodes CDR1 SGHTA and CDR2 FQGTGA. This entry comes from a study of blood T cell repertoires in COVID-19. The wider study: The samples span acute and convalescent COVID-19 from the United States, Italy and Spain.

It was during active infection that Seattle patients were enrolled and then longitudinally followed. The sequence was collected from a woman in her twenties or thirties with COVID-19, enrolled during active disease. V usage is TRBV7-3 and J usage is TRBJ2-1; weak D call: TRBD2 (5 bases). Sequenced sample: peripheral blood. Written as DNA, the CDR3 is TGTGCCAGCAGCTTGACGGGGAATGAGCAGTTCTTC. This encodes CASSLTGNEQFF.